This T cell receptor beta chain was recorded in a study of cytomegalovirus exposure and HLA in healthy donors. Study-wide background: Across about 400 genotyped donors, approximately 81% landed in the Caucasian-associated ancestry cluster. Study results and limitations: At a 0.05 false discovery rate, a later analysis found some 18,000 TCR beta sequences to be associated with HLA alleles. The later analysis indicated that the majority of CMV-associated TCR beta chains appeared HLA-restricted. Prior analysis indicated that the majority of TCR beta V segments exhibited productivity approximately 90% or approximately 30% of the time.

V lost 5 bases and J lost 7; bases outside the gene matches: 10. This CDR3 comprises 14 residues. Germline CDR1 and CDR2: MDHEN and SYDVKM. About this clone itself: The antigen remains undetermined.

Amplification used 60 Vbeta primers and 13 Jbeta primers. TCRdb keeps only in-frame clones here, not all; method: immunoSEQ multiplex PCR. The table includes around 90,000 clones, around 80% detected once. The sample comprised PBMCs. This receptor was taken from a man aged 25-45 years in good health and CMV-seronegative. The chain is built from TRBV28 and TRBJ1-2, with TRBD1 matching 7 bases. CDR3 in amino acids: CASSLITGDSGYTF. In nucleotides, the CDR3 is TGTGCCAGCAGTCTAATAACAGGGGATTCTGGCTACACCTTC.